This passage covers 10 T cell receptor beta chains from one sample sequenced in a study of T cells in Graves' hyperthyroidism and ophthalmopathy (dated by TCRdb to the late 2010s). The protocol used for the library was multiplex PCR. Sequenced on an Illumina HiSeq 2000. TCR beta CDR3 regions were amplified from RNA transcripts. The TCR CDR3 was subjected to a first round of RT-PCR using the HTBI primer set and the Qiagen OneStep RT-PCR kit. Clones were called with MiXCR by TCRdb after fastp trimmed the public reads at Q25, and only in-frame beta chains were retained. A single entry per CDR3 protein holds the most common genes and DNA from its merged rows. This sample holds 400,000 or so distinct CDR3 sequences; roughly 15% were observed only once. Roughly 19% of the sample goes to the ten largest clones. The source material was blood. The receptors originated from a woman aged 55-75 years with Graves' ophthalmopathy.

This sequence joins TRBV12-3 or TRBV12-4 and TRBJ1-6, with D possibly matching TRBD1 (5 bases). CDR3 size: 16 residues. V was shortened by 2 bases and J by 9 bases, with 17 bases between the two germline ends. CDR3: CASSLYSLGGGSPLHF. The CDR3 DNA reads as TGTGCCAGCAGTTTATACAGTCTGGGGGGAGGTTCACCCCTCCACTTT.

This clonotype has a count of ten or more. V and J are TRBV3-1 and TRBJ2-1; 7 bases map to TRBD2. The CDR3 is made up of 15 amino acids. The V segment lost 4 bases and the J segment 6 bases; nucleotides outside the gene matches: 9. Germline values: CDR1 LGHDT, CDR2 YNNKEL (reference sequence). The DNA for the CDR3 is TGTGCCAGCAGCCTGGGGCAGGGAGGGTCCAATGAGCAGTTCTTC. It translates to CASSLGQGGSNEQFF.

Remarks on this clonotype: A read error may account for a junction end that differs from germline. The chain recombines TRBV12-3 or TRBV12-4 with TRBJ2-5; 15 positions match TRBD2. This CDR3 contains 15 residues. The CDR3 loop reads CACSWTSGRDETQYF. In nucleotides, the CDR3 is TGTGCCTGCAGTTGGACTAGCGGGAGGGACGAGACCCAGTACTTC.

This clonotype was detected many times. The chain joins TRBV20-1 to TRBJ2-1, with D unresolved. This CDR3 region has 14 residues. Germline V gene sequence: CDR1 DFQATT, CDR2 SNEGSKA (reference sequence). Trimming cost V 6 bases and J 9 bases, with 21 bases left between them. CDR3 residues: CSAQPGPSLGEQFF. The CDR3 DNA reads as TGCAGTGCCCAACCGGGCCCCTCCCTTGGTGAGCAGTTCTTC.

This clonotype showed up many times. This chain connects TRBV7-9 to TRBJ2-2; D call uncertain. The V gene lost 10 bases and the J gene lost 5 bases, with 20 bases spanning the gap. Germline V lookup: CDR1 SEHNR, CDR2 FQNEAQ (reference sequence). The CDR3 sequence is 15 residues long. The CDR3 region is CAILLSPLTTGELFF. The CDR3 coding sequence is TGTGCCATCCTACTATCTCCCCTAACTACCGGGGAGCTGTTTTTT.

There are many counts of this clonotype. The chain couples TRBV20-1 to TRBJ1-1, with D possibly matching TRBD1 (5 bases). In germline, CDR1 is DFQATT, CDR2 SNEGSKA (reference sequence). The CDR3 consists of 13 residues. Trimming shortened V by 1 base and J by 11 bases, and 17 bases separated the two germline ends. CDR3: CSARAGGTQGAFF. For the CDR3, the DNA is TGCAGTGCTAGAGCCGGGGGGACCCAAGGCGCTTTCTTT.

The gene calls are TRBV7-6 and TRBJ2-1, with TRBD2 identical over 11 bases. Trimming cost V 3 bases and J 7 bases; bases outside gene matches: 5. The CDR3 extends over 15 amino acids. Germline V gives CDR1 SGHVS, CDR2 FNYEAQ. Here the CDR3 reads CASSFLLAGENEQFF. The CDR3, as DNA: TGTGCCAGCAGCTTCCTACTAGCGGGAGAGAATGAGCAGTTCTTC.

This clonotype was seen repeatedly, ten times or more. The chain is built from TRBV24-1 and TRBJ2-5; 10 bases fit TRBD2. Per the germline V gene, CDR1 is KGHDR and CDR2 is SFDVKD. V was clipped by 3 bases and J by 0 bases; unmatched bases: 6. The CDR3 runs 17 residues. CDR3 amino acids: CATSDPRAGGYQETQYF. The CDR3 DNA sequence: TGTGCCACCAGTGATCCCAGAGCGGGAGGGTACCAAGAGACCCAGTACTTC.

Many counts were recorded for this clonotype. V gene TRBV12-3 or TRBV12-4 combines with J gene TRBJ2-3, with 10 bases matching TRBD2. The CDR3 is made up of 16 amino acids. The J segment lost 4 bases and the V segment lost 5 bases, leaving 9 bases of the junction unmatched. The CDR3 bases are TGTGCCAGCAGTCCCCCTAGCGGGAGATTCCCAGATACGCAGTATTTT. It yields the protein CASSPPSGRFPDTQYF.

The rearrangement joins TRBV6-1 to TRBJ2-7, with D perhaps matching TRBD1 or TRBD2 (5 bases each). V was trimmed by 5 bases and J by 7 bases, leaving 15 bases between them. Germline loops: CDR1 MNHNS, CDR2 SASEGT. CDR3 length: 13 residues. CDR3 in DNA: TGTGCCAGCAGTTCCTCAGCGGCAGGGGAGCAGTACTTC. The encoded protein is CASSSSAAGEQYF.